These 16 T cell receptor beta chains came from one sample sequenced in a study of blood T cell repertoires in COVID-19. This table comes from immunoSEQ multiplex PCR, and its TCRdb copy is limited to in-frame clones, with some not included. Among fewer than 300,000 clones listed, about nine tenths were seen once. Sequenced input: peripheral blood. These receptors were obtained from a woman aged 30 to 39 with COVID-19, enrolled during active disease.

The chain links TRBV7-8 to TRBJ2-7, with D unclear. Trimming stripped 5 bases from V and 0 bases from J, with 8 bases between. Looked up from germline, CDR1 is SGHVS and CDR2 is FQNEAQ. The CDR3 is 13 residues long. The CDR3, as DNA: TGTGCCAGCAGCCTAACAGCCTCCTACGAGCAGTACTTC. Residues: CASSLTASYEQYF. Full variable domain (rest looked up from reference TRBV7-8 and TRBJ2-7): GAGVSQSPRYKVAKRGQDVALRCDPISGHVSLFWYQQALGQGPEFLTYFQNEAQLDKSGLPSDRFFAERPEGSVSTLKIQRTQQEDSAVYLCASSLTASYEQYFGPGTRLTVT.

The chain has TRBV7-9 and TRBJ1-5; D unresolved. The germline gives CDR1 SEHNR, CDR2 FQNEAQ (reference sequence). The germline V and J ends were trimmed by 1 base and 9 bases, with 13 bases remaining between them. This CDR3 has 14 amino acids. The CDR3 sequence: CASSLDLHGGPQHF. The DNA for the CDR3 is TGTGCCAGCAGCTTAGATTTACACGGCGGGCCCCAGCATTTT.

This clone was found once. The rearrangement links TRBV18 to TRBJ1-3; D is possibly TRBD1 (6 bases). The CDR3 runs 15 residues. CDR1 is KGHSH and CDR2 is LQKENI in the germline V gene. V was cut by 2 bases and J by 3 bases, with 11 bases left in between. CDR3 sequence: CASSPERGSGNTIYF. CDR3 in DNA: TGTGCCAGCTCACCAGAGAGGGGGAGTGGAAACACCATATATTTT.

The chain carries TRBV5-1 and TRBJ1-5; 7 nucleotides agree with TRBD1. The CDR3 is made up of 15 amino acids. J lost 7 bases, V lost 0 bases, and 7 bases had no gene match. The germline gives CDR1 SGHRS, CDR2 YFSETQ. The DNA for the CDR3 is TGCGCCAGCAGCTTGGAAGCAGGGGGAGGCCAGCCCCAGCATTTT. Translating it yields CASSLEAGGGQPQHF.

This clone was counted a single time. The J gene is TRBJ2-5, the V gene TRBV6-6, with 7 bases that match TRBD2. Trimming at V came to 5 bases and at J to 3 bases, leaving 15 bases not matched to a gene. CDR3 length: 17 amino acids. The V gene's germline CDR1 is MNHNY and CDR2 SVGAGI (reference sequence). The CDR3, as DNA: TGTGCCAGCAGTCCAACGGGAGAGGGCGGGAGTAAAGAGACCCAGTACTTC. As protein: CASSPTGEGGSKETQYF.

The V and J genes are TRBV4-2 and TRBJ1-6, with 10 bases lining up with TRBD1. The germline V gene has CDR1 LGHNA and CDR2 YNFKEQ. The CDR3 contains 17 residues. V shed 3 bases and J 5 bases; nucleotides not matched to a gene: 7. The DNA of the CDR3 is TGTGCCAGCAGCCACCAAGGGACAGGGGCAGATAATTCACCCCTCCACTTT. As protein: CASSHQGTGADNSPLHF.

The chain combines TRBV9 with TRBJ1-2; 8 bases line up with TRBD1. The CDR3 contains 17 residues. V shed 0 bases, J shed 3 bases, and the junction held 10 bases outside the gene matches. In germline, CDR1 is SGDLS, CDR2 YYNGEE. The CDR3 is CASSVDRGAEGDYGYTF. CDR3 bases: TGTGCCAGCAGCGTAGACAGGGGGGCCGAGGGTGACTATGGCTACACCTTC. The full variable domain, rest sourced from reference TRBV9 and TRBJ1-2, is DSGVTQTPKHLITATGQRVTLRCSPRSGDLSVYWYQQSLDQGLQFLIQYYNGEERAKGNILERFSAQQFPDLHSELNLSSLELGDSALYFCASSVDRGAEGDYGYTFGSGTRLTVV.

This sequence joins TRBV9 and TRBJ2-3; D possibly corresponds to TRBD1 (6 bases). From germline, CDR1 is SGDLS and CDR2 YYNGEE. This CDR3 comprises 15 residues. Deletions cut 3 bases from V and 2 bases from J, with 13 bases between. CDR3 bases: TGTGCCAGCAGCGCCGGGACACATATCACAGATACGCAGTATTTT. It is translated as CASSAGTHITDTQYF.

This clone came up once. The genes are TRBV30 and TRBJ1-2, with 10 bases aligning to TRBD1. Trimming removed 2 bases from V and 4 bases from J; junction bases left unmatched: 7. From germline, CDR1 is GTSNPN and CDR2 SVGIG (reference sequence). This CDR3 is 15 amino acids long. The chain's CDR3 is CAWSKPGQGSYGYTF. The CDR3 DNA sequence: TGTGCCTGGAGTAAACCGGGACAGGGGTCCTATGGCTACACCTTC. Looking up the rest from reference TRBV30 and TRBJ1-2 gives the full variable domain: SQTIHQWPATLVQPVGSPLSLECTVEGTSNPNLYWYRQAAGRGLQLLFYSVGIGQISSEVPQNLSASRPQDRQFILSSKKLLLSDSGFYLCAWSKPGQGSYGYTFGSGTRLTVV.

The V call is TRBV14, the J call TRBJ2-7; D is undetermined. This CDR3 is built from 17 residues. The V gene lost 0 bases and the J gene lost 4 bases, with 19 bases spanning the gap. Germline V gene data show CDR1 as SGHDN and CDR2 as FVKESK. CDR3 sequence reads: CASSQDLGRSSLYEQYF. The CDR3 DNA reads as TGTGCCAGCAGCCAAGATCTCGGCAGGTCTTCACTTTACGAGCAGTACTTC.

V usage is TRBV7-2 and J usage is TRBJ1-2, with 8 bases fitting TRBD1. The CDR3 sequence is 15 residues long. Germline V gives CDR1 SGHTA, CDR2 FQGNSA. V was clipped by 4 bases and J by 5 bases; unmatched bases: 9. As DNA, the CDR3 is TGTGCCAGCAGCTACCAGGACAGGGACTTATATGGCTACACCTTC. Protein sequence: CASSYQDRDLYGYTF.

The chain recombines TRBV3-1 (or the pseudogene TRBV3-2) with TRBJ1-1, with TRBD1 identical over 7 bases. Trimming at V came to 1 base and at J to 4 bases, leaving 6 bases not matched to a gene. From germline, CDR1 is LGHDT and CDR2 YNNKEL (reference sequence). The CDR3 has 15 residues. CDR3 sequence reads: CASSQVPGGFTEAFF. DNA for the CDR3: TGTGCCAGCAGCCAAGTGCCAGGGGGATTCACTGAAGCTTTCTTT.

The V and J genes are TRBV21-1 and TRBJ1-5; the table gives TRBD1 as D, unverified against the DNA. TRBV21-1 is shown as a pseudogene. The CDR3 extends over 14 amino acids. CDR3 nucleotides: TGTGCCAGCAGCTATGGGACATTGGATCAGCCCCAGCATTTT. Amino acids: CASSYGTLDQPQHF.

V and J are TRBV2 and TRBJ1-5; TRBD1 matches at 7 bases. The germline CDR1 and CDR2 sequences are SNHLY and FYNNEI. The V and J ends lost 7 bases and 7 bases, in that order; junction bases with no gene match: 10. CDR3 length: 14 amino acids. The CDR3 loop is CASTQGGPRQPQHF. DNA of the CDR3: TGTGCCAGCACCCAAGGGGGCCCCAGGCAGCCCCAGCATTTT.

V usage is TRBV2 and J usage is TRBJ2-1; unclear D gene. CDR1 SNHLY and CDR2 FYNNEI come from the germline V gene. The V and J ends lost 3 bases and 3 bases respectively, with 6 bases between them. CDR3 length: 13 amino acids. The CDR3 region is CASSEAHYNEQFF. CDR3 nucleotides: TGTGCCAGCAGTGAGGCACACTACAATGAGCAGTTCTTC.

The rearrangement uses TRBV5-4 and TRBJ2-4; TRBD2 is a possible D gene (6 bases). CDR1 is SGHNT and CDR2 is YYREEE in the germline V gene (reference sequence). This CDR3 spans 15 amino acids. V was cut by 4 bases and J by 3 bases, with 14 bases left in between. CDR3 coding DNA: TGTGCCAGCAGCCCACTAGCTAGCAGCAAAAACATTCAGTACTTC. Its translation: CASSPLASSKNIQYF.